This TCR beta chain was sequenced for a study of OX40 agonist ivuxolimab in advanced cancers. Overall study context: Partial responses were observed in three patients, of whom one had hepatocellular carcinoma and two had cutaneous melanoma. Findings of the study overall: Among T cells, CD8+ cells averaged more expanded clones than CD4+ cells. In the 0.1 to 3.0 mg/kg range, CD4+ and CD8+ blood T cells had expanded clonally by week 6. The authors also found low normalized T-cell clonal expansion in some nonresponders.

Note on this clone: The antigen is not known.

The CDR3 is 16 amino acids. The V gene's germline CDR1 is MDHEN and CDR2 SYDVKM. With 5 bases clipped from V and 7 bases from J, the junction kept 9 bases outside the gene matches. Method: immunoSEQ multiplex PCR; TCRdb's copy keeps in-frame clones and lacks some. The sample yields 60,000 to 75,000 clones, around 80% seen once. The specimen was CD4+ or CD8+ T cells sorted from blood, collected in a trial of the OX40 agonist ivuxolimab. The receptor was isolated from an adult with an advanced solid tumor such as melanoma, head and neck, liver or kidney cancer. The V call is TRBV28, the J call TRBJ1-6, with 9 bases that match TRBD1. CDR3 in DNA: TGTGCCAGCAGTCCCGCCGGGACAGGGACCAATTCACCCCTCCACTTT. It codes for CASSPAGTGTNSPLHF.